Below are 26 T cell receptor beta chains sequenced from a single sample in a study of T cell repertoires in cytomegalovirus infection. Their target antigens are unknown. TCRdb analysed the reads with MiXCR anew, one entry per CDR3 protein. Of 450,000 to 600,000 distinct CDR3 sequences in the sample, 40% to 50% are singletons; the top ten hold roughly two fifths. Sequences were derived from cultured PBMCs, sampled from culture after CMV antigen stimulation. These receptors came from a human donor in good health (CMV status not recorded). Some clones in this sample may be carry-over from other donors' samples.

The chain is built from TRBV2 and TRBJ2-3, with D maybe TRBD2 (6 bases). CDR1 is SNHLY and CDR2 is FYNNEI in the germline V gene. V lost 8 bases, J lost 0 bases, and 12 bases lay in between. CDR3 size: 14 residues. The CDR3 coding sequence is TGTGCCAGCCTGTGGAGGGGCAGCACAGATACGCAGTATTTT. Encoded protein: CASLWRGSTDTQYF.

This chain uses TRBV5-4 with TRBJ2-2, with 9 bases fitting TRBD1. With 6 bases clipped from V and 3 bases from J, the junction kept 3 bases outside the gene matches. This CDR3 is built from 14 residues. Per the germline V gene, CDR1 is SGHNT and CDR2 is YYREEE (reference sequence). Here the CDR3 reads CASNRDRDTGELFF. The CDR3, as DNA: TGTGCCAGCAATCGGGACAGGGACACCGGGGAGCTGTTTTTT.

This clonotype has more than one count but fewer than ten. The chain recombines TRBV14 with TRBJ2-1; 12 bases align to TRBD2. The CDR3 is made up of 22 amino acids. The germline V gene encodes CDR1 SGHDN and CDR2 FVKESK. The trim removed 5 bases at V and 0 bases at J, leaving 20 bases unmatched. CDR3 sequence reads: CASSESTPGLAGSGSSYNEQFF. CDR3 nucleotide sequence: TGTGCCAGCAGCGAAAGTACTCCGGGACTAGCGGGTTCGGGGAGCTCCTACAATGAGCAGTTCTTC.

The chain's CDR3 is CSARDAGRHRETQYF. DNA of the CDR3: TGCAGTGCTAGAGATGCTGGAAGGCATAGAGAGACCCAGTACTTC. V is TRBV20-1 and J is TRBJ2-5; no firm D call. The CDR3 runs to 15 residues. Per germline, CDR1 DFQATT and CDR2 SNEGSKA (reference sequence). Trimming took off 0 bases at V and 4 bases at J, with 15 bases between the two ends.

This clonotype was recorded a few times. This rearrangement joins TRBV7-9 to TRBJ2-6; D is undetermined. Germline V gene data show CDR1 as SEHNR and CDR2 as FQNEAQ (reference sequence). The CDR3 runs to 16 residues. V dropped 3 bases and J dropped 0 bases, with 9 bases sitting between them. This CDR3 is CASSLEGISGANVLTF. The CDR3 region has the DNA TGTGCCAGCAGCTTGGAAGGGATCTCTGGGGCCAACGTCCTGACTTTC. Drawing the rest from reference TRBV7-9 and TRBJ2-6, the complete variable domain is DTGVSQNPRHKITKRGQNVTFRCDPISEHNRLYWYRQTLGQGPEFLTYFQNEAQLEKSRLLSDRFSAERPKGSFSTLEIQRTEQGDSAMYLCASSLEGISGANVLTFGAGSRLTVL.

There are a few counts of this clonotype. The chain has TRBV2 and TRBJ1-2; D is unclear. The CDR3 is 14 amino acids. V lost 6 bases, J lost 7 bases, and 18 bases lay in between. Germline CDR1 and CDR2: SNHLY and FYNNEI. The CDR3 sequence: CASRLGHTMGGYTF. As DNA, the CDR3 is TGTGCCAGCAGACTCGGGCACACCATGGGTGGCTACACCTTC.

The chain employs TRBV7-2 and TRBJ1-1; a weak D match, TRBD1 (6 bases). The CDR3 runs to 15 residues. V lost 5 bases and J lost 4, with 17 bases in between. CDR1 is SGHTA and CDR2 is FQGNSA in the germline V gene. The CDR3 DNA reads TGTGCCAGCAGCGACAGTGGGGGCGCGGGCACTGAAGCTTTCTTT. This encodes CASSDSGGAGTEAFF.

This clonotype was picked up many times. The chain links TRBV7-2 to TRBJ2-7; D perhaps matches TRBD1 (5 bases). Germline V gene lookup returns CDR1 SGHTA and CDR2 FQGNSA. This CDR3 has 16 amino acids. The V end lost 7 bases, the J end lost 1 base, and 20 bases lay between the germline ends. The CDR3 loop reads CASIPNVGHLSYEQYF. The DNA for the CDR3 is TGTGCCAGCATCCCAAATGTTGGACACCTATCCTACGAGCAGTACTTC.

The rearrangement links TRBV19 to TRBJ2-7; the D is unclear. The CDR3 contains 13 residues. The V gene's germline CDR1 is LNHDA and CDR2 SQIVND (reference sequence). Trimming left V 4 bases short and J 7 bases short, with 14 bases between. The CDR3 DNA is TGTGCCAGTAGTACGATACCTGGAAGTGAGCAGTACTTC. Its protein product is CASSTIPGSEQYF.

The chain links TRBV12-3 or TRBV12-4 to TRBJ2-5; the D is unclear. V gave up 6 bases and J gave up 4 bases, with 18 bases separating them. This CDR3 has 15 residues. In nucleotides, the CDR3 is TGTGCCAGCAGCCCAAGGGAACTGGCAACAGAGACCCAGTACTTC. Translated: CASSPRELATETQYF.

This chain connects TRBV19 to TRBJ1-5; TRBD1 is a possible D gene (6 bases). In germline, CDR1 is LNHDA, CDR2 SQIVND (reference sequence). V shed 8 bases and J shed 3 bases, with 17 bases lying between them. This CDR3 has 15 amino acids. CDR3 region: CASAWTAGPNQPQHF. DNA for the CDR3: TGTGCCAGTGCCTGGACAGCCGGGCCCAATCAGCCCCAGCATTTT.

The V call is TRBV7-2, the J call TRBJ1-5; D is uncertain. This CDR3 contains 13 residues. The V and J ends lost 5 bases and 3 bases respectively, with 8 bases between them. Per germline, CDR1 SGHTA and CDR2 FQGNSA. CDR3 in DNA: TGTGCCAGCAGCCCCCGACCCAATCAGCCCCAGCATTTT. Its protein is CASSPRPNQPQHF.

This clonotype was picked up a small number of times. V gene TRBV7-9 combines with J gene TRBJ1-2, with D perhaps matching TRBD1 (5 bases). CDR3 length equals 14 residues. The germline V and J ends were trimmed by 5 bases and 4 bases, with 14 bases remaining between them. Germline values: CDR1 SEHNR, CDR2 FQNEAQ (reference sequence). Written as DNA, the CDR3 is TGTGCCAGCAGCCCCCAAGCAGGGTTCTATGGCTACACCTTC. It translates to CASSPQAGFYGYTF.

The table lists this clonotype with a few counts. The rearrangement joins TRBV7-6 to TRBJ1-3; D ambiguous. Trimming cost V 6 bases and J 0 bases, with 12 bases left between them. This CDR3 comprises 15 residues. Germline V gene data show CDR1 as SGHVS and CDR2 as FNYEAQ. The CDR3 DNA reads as TGTGCCAGCAGAAAAGAGGACCTCTCTGGAAACACCATATATTTT. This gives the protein CASRKEDLSGNTIYF.

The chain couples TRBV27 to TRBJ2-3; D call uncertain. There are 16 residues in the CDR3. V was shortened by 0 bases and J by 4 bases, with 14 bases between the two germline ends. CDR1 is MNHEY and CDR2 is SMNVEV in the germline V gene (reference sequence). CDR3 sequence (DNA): TGTGCCAGCAGTTTATCCCGCCACCTTCCGGCAGATACGCAGTATTTT. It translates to CASSLSRHLPADTQYF.

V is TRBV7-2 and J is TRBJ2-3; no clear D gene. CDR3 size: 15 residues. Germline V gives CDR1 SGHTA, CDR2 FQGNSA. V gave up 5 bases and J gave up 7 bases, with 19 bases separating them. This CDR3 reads CASSARLISSNTQYF. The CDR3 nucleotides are TGTGCCAGCAGCGCCAGACTCATCTCCTCGAATACGCAGTATTTT. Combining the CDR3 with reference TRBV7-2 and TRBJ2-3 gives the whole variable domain GAGVSQSPSNKVTEKGKDVELRCDPISGHTALYWYRQSLGQGLEFLIYFQGNSAPDKSGLPSDRFSAERTGGSVSTLTIQRTQQEDSAVYLCASSARLISSNTQYFGPGTRLTVL.

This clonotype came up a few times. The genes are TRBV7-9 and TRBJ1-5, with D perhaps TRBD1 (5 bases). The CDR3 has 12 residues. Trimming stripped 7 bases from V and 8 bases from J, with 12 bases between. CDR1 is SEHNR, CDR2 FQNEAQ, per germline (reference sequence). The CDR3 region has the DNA TGTGCCAGCACCACCCCAGGGAAGCCCCAGCATTTT. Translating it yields CASTTPGKPQHF.

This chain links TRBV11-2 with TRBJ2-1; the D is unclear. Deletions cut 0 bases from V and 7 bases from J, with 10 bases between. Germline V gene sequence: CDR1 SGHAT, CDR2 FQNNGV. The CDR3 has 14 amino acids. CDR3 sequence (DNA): TGTGCCAGCAGCTTAGAGAGTGGCCCTAATGAGCAGTTCTTC. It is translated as CASSLESGPNEQFF.

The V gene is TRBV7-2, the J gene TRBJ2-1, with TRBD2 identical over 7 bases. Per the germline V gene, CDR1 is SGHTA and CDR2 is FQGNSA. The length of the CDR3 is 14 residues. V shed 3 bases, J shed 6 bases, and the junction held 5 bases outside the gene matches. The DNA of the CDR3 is TGTGCCAGCAGCTTTCGGACTAGTGGCAATGAGCAGTTCTTC. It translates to CASSFRTSGNEQFF.

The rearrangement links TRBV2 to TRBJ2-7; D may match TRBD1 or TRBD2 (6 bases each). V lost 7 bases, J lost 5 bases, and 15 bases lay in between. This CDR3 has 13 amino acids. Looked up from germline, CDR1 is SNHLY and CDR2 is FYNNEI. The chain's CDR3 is CASMGGRVNEQYF. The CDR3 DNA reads TGTGCCAGCATGGGGGGCAGGGTGAACGAGCAGTACTTC.

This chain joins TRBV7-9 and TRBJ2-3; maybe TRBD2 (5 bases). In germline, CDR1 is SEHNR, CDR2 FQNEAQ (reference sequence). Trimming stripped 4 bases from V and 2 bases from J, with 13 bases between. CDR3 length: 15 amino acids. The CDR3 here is CASSYKLGITDTQYF. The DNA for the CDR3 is TGTGCCAGCAGCTACAAACTAGGGATCACAGATACGCAGTATTTT.

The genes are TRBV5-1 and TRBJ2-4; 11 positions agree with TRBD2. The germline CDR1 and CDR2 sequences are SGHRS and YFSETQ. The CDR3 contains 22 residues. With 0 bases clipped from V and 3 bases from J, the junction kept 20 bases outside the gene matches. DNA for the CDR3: TGCGCCAGCAGCTTGGAAGAGACTAGCGGGGCGGAGGGACTAGTAGGCAAAAACATTCAGTACTTC. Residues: CASSLEETSGAEGLVGKNIQYF.

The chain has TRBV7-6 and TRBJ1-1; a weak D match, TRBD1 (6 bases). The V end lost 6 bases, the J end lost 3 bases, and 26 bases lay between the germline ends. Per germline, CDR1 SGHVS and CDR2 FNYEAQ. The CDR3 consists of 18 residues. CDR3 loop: CASSFWGGANGLDTEAFF. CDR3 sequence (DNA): TGTGCCAGCAGTTTTTGGGGGGGGGCGAACGGTCTGGACACTGAAGCTTTCTTT. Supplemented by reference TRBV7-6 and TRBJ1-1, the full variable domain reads GAGVSQSPRYKVTKRGQDVALRCDPISGHVSLYWYRQALGQGPEFLTYFNYEAQQDKSGLPNDRFSAERPEGSISTLTIQRTEQRDSAMYRCASSFWGGANGLDTEAFFGQGTRLTVV.

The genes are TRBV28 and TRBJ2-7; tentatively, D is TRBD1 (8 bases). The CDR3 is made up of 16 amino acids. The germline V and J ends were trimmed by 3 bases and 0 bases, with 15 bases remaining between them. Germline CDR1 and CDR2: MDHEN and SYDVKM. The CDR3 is CASSFVQGGGSYEQYF. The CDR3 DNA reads TGTGCCAGCAGTTTTGTACAGGGGGGGGGCTCCTACGAGCAGTACTTC.

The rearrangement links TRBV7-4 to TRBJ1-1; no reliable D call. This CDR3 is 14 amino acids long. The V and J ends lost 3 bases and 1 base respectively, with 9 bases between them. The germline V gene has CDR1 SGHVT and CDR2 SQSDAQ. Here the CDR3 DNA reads TGTGCCAGCAGCTTTCGGCCCGAGAACACTGAAGCTTTCTTT. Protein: CASSFRPENTEAFF.

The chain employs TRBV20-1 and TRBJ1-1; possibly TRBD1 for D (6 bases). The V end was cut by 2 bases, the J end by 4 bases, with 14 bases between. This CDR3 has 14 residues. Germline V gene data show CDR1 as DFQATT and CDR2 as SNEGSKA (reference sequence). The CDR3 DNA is TGCAGTGCTAGATGGGGGGCCCTGAGCACTGAAGCTTTCTTT. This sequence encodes CSARWGALSTEAFF.